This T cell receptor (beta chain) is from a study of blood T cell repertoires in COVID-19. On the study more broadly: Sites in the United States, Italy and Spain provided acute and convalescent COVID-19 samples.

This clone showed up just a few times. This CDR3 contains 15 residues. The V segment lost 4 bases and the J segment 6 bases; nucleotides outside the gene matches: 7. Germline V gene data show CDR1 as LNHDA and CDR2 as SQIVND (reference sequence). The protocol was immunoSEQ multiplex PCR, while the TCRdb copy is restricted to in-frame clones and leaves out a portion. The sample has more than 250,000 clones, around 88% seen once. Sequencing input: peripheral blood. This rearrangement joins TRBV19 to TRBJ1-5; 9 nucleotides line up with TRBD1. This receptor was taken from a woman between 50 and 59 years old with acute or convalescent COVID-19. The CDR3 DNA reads TGTGCCAGTAGTACGGAACAGGGGGCTCGTCAGCCCCAGCATTTT. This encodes CASSTEQGARQPQHF.